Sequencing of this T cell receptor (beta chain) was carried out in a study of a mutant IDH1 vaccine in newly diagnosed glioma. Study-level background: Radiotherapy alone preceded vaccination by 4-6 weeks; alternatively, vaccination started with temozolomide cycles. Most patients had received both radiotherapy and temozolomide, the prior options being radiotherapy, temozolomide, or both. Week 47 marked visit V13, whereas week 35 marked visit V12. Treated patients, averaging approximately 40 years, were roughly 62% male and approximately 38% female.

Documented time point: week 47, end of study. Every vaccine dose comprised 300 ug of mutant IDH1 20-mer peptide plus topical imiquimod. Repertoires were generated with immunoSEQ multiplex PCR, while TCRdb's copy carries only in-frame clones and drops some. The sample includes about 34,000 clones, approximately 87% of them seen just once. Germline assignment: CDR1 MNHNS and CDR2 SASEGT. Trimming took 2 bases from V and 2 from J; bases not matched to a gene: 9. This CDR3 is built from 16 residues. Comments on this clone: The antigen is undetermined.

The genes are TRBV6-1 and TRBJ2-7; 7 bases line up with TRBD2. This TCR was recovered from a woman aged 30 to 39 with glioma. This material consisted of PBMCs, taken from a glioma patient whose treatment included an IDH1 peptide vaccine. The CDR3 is CASSETWDYIPYEQYF. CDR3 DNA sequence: TGTGCCAGCAGTGAAACCTGGGACTACATACCCTACGAGCAGTACTTC.